This T cell receptor (beta chain) is from a study of cytomegalovirus exposure and HLA in healthy donors. Points on this clone: Its cognate antigen is unknown.

The CDR3 sequence is 12 residues long. Trimming removed 5 bases from V and 5 bases from J, with 9 bases in between. Germline V gene data show CDR1 as SGHNT and CDR2 as YENEEA. Notes on the study in general: According to the study, some 160 TCR beta chains were cytomegalovirus-associated.

The PCR ran on 60 Vbeta and 13 Jbeta primers. Produced via immunoSEQ multiplex PCR; TCRdb's table is partial and in-frame only. The sample has more than 95,000 clones. This TCR came from a man in his forties or fifties in good health and CMV-seronegative. The specimen was PBMCs. The V and J genes are TRBV11-3 and TRBJ2-5; D is unclear. CDR3 coding DNA: TGTGCCAGCAGCATTATCAGTGAGACCCAGTACTTC. It encodes CASSIISETQYF.